This T cell receptor (beta chain) was identified during a study of T cells in Graves' hyperthyroidism and ophthalmopathy. Study-level results: A model of 13 V-J features distinguished ophthalmopathy from stable hyperthyroidism. Most thyroid clonotypes that were expanded above 0.001 also turned up in blood.

This clonotype was observed at least ten times. The antigen remains undetermined. There were TCR beta CDR3 regions amplified from RNA transcripts. Primed by the HTBI set, a first-round RT-PCR was run on the TCR CDR3. From the multiplex PCR reads, TCRdb called clonotypes with MiXCR, one entry per CDR3 protein. The sample has a few hundred thousand distinct CDR3 sequences, 40% to 55% seen once. The germline V gene encodes CDR1 SGHDN and CDR2 FVKESK. The CDR3 is 13 amino acids. V lost 0 bases and J lost 3, with 6 bases in between. Exclusion of a patient resulted from uncontrolled infection, other autoimmune disease, pregnancy or lactation. Orbital computed tomography and thyroid ultrasound, together with serum TRAb and thyroxine and clinical symptoms, were used for diagnoses.

The receptor was derived from an adult woman with Graves' disease, either hyperthyroidism or ophthalmopathy (not recorded which). Sequencing input: peripheral blood or thyroid tissue (not recorded which). The V call is TRBV14, the J call TRBJ2-7; D is unresolved. CDR3 in amino acids: CASSQDTDYEQYF. The CDR3 nucleotides are TGTGCCAGCAGCCAAGATACGGACTACGAGCAGTACTTC.